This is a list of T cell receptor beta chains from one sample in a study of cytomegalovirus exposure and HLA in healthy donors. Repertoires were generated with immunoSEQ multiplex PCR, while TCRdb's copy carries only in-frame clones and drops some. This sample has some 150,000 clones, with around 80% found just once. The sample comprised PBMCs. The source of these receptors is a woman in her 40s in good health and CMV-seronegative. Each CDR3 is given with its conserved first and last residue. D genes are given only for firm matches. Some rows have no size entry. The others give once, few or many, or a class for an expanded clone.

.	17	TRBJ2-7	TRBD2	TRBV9	CASSVGASGHSSYEQYF	TGTGCCAGCAGCGTAGGGGCTAGCGGGCATAGCTCCTACGAGCAGTACTTC
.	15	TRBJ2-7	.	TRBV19	CASSVALSGVVEQYF	TGTGCCAGTAGTGTGGCCCTGTCCGGGGTTGTCGAGCAGTACTTC
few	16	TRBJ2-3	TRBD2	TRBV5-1	CASSLGSAGVSDTQYF	TGCGCCAGCAGCTTGGGCTCGGCGGGAGTCTCGGATACGCAGTATTTT
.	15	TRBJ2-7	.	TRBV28	CASSLGAGANYEQYF	TGTGCCAGCAGTTTAGGGGCGGGGGCAAATTACGAGCAGTACTTC
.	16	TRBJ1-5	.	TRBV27	CASSSLPGLINQPQHF	TGTGCCAGCAGTTCACTCCCAGGGCTAATTAATCAGCCCCAGCATTTT
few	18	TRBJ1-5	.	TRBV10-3	CAISESNYLAVSNQPQHF	TGTGCCATCAGTGAGTCGAATTATTTGGCCGTTAGCAATCAGCCCCAGCATTTT
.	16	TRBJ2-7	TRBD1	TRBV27	CASTLGTRQGRYEQYF	TGTGCCAGCACCTTAGGGACCCGACAGGGGCGATACGAGCAGTACTTC
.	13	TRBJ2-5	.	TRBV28	CASGSVVQETQYF	TGTGCCAGCGGGAGCGTTGTTCAAGAGACCCAGTACTTC
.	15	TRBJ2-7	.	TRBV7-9	CASSLVGVGTYEQYF	TGTGCCAGCAGCTTAGTCGGGGTTGGAACCTACGAGCAGTACTTC
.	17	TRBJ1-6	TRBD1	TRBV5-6	CASSFWTGVKDNSPLHF	TGTGCCAGCAGCTTCTGGACAGGGGTCAAAGATAATTCACCCCTCCACTTT
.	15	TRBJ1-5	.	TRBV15	CATSRGGGGNQPQHF	TGTGCCACCAGCAGAGGTGGAGGGGGCAATCAGCCCCAGCATTTT
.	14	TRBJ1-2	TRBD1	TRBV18	CASSPGTGDYGYTF	TGTGCCAGCTCACCAGGTACAGGGGACTATGGCTACACCTTC
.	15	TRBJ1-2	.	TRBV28	CASSFYGGPTSGYTF	TGTGCCAGCAGTTTTTACGGAGGACCGACCTCGGGCTACACCTTC
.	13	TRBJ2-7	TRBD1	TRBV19	CASSRDRGYEQYF	TGTGCCAGTAGTCGGGACAGGGGCTACGAGCAGTACTTC
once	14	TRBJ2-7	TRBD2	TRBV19	CASSPGTSGYEQYF	TGTGCCAGTAGTCCCGGGACTAGCGGATACGAGCAGTACTTC
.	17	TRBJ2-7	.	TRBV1	CTSSQDPEAGTLNEQYF	TGCACCAGCAGCCAAGATCCAGAAGCAGGGACTTTAAACGAGCAGTACTTC
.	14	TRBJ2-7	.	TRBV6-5	CASSQNRGGYEQYF	TGTGCCAGCAGTCAAAACAGAGGGGGTTACGAGCAGTACTTC
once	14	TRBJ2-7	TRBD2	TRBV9	CASSVALAGDEQYF	TGTGCCAGCAGCGTAGCCCTAGCGGGAGACGAGCAGTACTTC
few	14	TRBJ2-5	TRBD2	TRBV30	CAWSVAGGIETQYF	TGTGCCTGGAGCGTTGCGGGAGGTATTGAGACCCAGTACTTC
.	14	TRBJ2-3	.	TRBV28	CASNNRVGADTQYF	TGTGCCAGCAATAACAGGGTGGGAGCAGATACGCAGTATTTT
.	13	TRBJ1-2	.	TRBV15	CATSRDIWPGYTF	TGTGCCACCAGCAGAGATATATGGCCTGGCTACACCTTC
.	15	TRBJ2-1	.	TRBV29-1	CSVVGRDRSYNEQFF	TGCAGCGTCGTTGGGCGAGATCGCTCCTACAATGAGCAGTTCTTC
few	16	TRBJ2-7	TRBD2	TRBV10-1	CASSGGLAGPSGEQYF	TGCGCCAGCAGCGGGGGACTAGCGGGACCCTCTGGGGAGCAGTACTTC
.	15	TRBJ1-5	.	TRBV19	CASSIDRATNQPQHF	TGTGCCAGTAGTATAGACAGGGCCACCAATCAGCCCCAGCATTTT
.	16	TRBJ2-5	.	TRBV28	CASSPSSSATRKTQYF	TGTGCCAGCAGCCCCTCGTCTAGCGCCACGAGGAAGACCCAGTACTTC
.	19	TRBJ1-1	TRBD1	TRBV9	CASSAPPGTGGVFNTEAFF	TGTGCCAGCAGCGCCCCCCCCGGGACAGGGGGCGTCTTTAACACTGAAGCTTTCTTT
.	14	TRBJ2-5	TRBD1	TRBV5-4	CASSPRQGGETQYF	TGTGCCAGCAGCCCCAGACAGGGGGGAGAGACCCAGTACTTC
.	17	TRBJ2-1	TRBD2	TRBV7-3	CASSLTGGGRNYNEQFF	TGTGCCAGCAGCTTAACGGGGGGCGGGAGGAATTACAATGAGCAGTTCTTC
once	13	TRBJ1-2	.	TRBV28	CASSLQGTRGYTF	TGTGCCAGCAGTCTACAGGGTACCCGTGGCTACACCTTC
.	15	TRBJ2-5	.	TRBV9	CASSVGSVIVETQYF	TGTGCCAGCAGCGTAGGCTCGGTAATTGTGGAGACCCAGTACTTC
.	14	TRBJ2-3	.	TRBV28	CASSRTGDTDTQYF	TGTGCCAGCAGTCGGACTGGGGACACAGATACGCAGTATTTT
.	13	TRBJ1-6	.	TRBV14	CASSQAPGSPLHF	TGTGCCAGCAGCCAAGCGCCCGGTTCACCCCTCCACTTT
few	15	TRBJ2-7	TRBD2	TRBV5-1	CASSPLTSDTYEQYF	TGCGCCAGCAGCCCTCTGACTAGCGACACCTACGAGCAGTACTTC
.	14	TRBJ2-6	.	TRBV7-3	CASSFQGLDNVLTF	TGTGCCAGCAGCTTCCAGGGGTTGGACAACGTCCTGACTTTC
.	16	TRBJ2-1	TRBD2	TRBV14	CASSPPGTISYNEQFF	TGTGCCAGCAGCCCCCCTGGGACTATATCCTACAATGAGCAGTTCTTC
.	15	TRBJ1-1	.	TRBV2	CASSDGGQVNTEAFF	TGTGCCAGCAGTGACGGGGGGCAGGTGAACACTGAAGCTTTCTTT
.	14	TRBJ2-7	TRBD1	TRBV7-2	CASSTGDRRYEQYF	TGTGCCAGCAGCACCGGGGACAGGCGCTACGAGCAGTACTTC
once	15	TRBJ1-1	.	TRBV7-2	CASSLTRTRGTEAFF	TGTGCCAGCAGCTTGACCAGGACCCGGGGGACTGAAGCTTTCTTT
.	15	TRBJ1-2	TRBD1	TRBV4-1	CASSQPDREFSGYTF	TGCGCCAGCAGCCAACCGGACAGGGAATTCTCTGGCTACACCTTC
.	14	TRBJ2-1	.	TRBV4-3	CASSQDSRYNEQFF	TGCGCCAGCAGCCAAGATAGCAGATACAATGAGCAGTTCTTC
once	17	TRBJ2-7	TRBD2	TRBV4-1	CASSPRAGGGNSYEQYF	TGCGCCAGCAGCCCCAGGGCGGGGGGGGGAAACTCCTACGAGCAGTACTTC
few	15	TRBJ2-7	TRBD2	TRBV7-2	CASSLDSGRVYEQYF	TGTGCCAGCAGCTTGGATAGCGGGAGGGTTTACGAGCAGTACTTC
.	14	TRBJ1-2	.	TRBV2	CASRIEGTNYGYTF	TGTGCCAGCCGTATCGAGGGAACTAACTATGGCTACACCTTC
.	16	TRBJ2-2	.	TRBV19	CASSKGSGPNTGELFF	TGTGCCAGTAGTAAAGGTTCAGGCCCGAACACCGGGGAGCTGTTTTTT
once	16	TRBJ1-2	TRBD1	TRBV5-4	CASSFDRGAAVDGYTF	TGTGCCAGCAGCTTTGACAGGGGGGCGGCGGTAGATGGCTACACCTTC
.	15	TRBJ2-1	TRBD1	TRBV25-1	CASSSRGLYYNEQFF	TGTGCCAGCAGTAGTAGGGGGCTCTACTACAATGAGCAGTTCTTC
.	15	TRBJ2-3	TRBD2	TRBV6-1	CASRDSGRARDTQYF	TGTGCCAGCAGGGATAGCGGGAGGGCCAGGGATACGCAGTATTTT
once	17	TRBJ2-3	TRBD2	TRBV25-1	CASSGGGVAGSADTQYF	TGTGCCAGCAGTGGGGGGGGAGTAGCGGGATCCGCGGATACGCAGTATTTT
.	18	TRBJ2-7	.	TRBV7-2	CASSLEFRYRQGGHEQYF	TGTGCCAGCAGCTTAGAATTCCGTTATCGGCAGGGAGGTCACGAGCAGTACTTC
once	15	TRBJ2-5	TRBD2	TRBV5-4	CASTSGTSDEETQYF	TGTGCCAGCACGTCCGGGACTAGCGATGAGGAGACCCAGTACTTC
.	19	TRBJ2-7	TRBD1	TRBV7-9	CASSLIGRQGAFFPYEQYF	TGTGCCAGCAGCTTAATCGGTCGGCAGGGGGCGTTTTTCCCCTACGAGCAGTACTTC
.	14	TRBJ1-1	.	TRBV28	CASSERVSNVEAFF	TGTGCCAGCAGTGAGAGGGTTAGCAATGTGGAAGCTTTCTTT
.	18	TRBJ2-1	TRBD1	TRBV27	CASSLSQDRGPTYNEQFF	TGTGCCAGCAGTTTATCGCAGGACAGGGGGCCGACTTACAATGAGCAGTTCTTC
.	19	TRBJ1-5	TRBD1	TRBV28	CASSLTQGARVGFNQPQHF	TGCGCCAGCAGTTTAACGCAGGGGGCGCGTGTGGGGTTCAATCAGCCCCAGCATTTT
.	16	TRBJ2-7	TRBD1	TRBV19	CASSIGGTGGTYEQYF	TGTGCCAGTAGTATCGGAGGGACAGGGGGGACCTACGAGCAGTACTTC
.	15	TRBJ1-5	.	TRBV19	CASSLGAGDNQPQHF	TGTGCCAGTAGTCTGGGGGCAGGCGACAATCAGCCCCAGCATTTT
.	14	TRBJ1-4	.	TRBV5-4	CASSADRDTEKLFF	TGTGCCAGCAGCGCGGACCGGGACACAGAAAAACTGTTTTTT
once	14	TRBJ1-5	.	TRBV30	CAWSRNSLNQPQHF	TGTGCCTGGAGCCGAAACAGCTTGAATCAGCCCCAGCATTTT
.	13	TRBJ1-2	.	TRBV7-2	CVSSYDRNYGYTF	TGTGTCAGCAGCTACGACAGGAACTATGGCTACACCTTC